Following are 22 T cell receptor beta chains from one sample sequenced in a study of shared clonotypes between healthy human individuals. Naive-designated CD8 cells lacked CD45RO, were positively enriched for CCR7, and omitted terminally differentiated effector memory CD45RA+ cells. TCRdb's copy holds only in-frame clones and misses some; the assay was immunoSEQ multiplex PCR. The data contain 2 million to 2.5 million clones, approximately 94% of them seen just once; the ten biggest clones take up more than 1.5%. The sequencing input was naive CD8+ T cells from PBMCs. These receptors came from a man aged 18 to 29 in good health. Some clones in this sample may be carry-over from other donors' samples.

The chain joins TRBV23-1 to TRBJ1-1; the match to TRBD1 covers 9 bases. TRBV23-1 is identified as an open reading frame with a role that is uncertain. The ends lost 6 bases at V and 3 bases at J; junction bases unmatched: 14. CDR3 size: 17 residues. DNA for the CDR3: TGCGCCAGCAGACGACGTACAGGGGGCATGCTATACACTGAAGCTTTCTTT. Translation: CASRRRTGGMLYTEAFF.

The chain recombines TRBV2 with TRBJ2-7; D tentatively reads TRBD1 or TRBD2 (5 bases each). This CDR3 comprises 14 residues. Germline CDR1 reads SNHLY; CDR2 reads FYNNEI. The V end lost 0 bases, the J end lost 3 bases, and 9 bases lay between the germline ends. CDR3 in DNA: TGTGCCAGCAGTGAAGCGAGGGGCGGCTACGAGCAGTACTTC. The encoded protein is CASSEARGGYEQYF.

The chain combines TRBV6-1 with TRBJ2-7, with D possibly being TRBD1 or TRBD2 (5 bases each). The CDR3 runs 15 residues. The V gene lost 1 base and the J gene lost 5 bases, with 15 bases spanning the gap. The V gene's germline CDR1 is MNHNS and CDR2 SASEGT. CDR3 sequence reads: CASSEGVGVPHEQYF. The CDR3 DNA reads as TGTGCCAGCAGTGAAGGGGTGGGGGTCCCCCACGAGCAGTACTTC.

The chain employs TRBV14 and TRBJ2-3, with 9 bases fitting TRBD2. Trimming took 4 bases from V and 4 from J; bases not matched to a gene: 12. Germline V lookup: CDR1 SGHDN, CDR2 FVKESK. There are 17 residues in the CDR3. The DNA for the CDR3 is TGTGCCAGCAGCCCGGACTTCCCCCTAGCGGGATCAGATACGCAGTATTTT. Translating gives CASSPDFPLAGSDTQYF.

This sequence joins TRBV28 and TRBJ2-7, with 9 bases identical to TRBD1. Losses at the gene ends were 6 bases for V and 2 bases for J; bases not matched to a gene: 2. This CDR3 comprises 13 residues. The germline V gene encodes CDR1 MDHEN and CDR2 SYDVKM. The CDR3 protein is CASRTGGTYEQYF. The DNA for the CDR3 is TGTGCCAGCAGGACAGGGGGAACCTACGAGCAGTACTTC.

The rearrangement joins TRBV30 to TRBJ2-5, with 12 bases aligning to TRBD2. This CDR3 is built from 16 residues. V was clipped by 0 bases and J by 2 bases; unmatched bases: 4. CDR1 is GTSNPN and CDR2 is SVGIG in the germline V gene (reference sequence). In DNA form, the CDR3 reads TGTGCCTGGAGTGTAGGACTAGCGGGGACTCAAGAGACCCAGTACTTC. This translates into CAWSVGLAGTQETQYF.

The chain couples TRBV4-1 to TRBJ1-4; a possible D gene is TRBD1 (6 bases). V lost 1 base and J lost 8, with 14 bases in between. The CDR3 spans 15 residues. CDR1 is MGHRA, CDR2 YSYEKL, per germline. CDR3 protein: CASSQVGGAIEKLFF. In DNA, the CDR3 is TGCGCCAGCAGCCAAGTCGGGGGGGCCATAGAAAAACTGTTTTTT.

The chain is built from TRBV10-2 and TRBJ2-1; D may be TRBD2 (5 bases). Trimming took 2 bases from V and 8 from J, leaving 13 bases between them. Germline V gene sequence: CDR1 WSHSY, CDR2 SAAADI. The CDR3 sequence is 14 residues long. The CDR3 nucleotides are TGCGCCAGCAGTGAGAGGAGTAGCGCGTATGAGCAGTTCTTC. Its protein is CASSERSSAYEQFF.

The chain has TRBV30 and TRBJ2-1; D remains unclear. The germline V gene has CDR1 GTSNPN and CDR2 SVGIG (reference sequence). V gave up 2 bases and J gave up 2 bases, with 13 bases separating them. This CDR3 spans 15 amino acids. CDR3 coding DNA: TGTGCCTGGAGTCCCCCAATAGGGACCTACAATGAGCAGTTCTTC. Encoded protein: CAWSPPIGTYNEQFF.

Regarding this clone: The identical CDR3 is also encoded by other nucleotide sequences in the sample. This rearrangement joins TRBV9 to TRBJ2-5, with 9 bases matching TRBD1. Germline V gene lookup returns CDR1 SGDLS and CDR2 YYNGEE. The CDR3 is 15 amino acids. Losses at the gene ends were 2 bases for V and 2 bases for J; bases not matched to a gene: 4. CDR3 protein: CASSVGTGRQETQYF. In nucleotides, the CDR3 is TGTGCCAGCAGCGTCGGGACAGGGCGACAAGAGACCCAGTACTTC.

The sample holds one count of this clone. CDR3 sequence: CATSSRQVNTGELFF. The CDR3 DNA is TGTGCCACCAGCAGTCGGCAGGTTAACACCGGGGAGCTGTTTTTT. The rearrangement joins TRBV15 to TRBJ2-2; D gene uncertain. The CDR3 consists of 15 residues. Germline values: CDR1 LNHNV, CDR2 YYDKDF (reference sequence). V was pared by 3 bases and J by 2 bases, with 10 bases between. Together with reference TRBV15 and TRBJ2-2, the CDR3 gives the full variable domain: DAMVIQNPRYQVTQFGKPVTLSCSQTLNHNVMYWYQQKSSQAPKLLFHYYDKDFNNEADTPDNFQSRRPNTSFCFLDIRSPGLGDTAMYLCATSSRQVNTGELFFGEGSRLTVL.

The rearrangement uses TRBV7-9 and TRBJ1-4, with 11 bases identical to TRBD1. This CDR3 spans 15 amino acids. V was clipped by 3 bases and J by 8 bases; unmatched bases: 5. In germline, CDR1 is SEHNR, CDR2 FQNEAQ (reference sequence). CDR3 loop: CASSFAGQGEEKLFF. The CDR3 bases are TGTGCCAGCAGCTTTGCGGGACAGGGGGAGGAAAAACTGTTTTTT.

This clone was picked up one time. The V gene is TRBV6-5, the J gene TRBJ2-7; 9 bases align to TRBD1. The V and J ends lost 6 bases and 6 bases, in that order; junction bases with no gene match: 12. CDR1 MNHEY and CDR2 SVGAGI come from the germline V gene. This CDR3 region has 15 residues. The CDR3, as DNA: TGTGCCAGCAGCTCCCTACCGGGACAGGGCAGCGAGCAGTACTTC. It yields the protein CASSSLPGQGSEQYF.

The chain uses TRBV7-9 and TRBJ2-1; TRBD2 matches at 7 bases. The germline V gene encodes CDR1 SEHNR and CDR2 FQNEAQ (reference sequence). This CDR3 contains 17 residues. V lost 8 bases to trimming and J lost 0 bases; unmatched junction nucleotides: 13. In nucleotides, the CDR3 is TGTGCCAGCCGCTCGGAAAAGCGGGACGGCTCCTACAATGAGCAGTTCTTC. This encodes CASRSEKRDGSYNEQFF.

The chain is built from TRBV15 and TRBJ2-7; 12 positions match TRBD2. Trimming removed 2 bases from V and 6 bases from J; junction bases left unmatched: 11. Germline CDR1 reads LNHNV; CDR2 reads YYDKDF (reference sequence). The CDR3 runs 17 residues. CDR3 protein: CATSRILRLAGVIEQYF. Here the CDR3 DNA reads TGTGCCACCAGCAGAATCCTTCGACTAGCGGGAGTCATCGAGCAGTACTTC.

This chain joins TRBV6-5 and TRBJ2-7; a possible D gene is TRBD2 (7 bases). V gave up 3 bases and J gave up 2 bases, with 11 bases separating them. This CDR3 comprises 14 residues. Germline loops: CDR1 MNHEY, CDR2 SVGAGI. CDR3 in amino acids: CASSYLGGPYEQYF. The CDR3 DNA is TGTGCCAGCAGTTATCTGGGGGGGCCCTACGAGCAGTACTTC.

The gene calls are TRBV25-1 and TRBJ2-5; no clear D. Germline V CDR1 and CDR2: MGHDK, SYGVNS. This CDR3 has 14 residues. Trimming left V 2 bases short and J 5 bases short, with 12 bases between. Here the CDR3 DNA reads TGTGCCAGCAGTGAAGGTAGTTTTCGGGAGACCCAGTACTTC. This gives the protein CASSEGSFRETQYF.

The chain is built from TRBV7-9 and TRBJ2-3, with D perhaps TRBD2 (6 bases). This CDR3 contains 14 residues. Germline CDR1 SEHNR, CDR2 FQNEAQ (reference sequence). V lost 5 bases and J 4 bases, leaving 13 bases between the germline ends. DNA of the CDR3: TGTGCCAGCAGCGATACTAGCAGGGCAGATACGCAGTATTTT. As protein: CASSDTSRADTQYF.

The chain's CDR3 is CASSPEVGGYTF. The CDR3 nucleotides read TGTGCCAGCAGCCCGGAGGTGGGAGGCTACACCTTC. V and J are TRBV5-6 and TRBJ1-2, with D hard to call. Deletions cut 4 bases from V and 8 bases from J, with 12 bases between. Germline lookup yields CDR1 SGHDT and CDR2 YYEEEE. The CDR3 consists of 12 residues.

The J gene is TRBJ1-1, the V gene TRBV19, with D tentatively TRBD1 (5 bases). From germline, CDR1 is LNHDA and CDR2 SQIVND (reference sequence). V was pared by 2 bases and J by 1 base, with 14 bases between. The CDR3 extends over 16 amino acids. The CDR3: CASSILGVFANTEAFF. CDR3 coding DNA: TGTGCCAGTAGTATATTAGGGGTTTTCGCGAACACTGAAGCTTTCTTT. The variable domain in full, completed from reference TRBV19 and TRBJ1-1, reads DGGITQSPKYLFRKEGQNVTLSCEQNLNHDAMYWYRQDPGQGLRLIYYSQIVNDFQKGDIAEGYSVSREKKESFPLTVTSAQKNPTAFYLCASSILGVFANTEAFFGQGTRLTVV.

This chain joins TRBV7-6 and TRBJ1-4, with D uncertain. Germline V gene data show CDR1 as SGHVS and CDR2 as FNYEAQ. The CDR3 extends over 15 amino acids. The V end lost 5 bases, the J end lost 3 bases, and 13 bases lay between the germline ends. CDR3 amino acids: CASSRGPQANEKLFF. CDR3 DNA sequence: TGTGCCAGCAGCCGAGGTCCCCAGGCTAATGAAAAACTGTTTTTT.

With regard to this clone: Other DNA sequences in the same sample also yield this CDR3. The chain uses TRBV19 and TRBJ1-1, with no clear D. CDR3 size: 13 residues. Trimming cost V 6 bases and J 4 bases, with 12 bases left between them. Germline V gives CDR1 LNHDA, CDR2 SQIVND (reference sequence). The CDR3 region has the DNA TGTGCCAGTAGCGCCGGCCTGGGCACTGAAGCTTTCTTT. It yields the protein CASSAGLGTEAFF.